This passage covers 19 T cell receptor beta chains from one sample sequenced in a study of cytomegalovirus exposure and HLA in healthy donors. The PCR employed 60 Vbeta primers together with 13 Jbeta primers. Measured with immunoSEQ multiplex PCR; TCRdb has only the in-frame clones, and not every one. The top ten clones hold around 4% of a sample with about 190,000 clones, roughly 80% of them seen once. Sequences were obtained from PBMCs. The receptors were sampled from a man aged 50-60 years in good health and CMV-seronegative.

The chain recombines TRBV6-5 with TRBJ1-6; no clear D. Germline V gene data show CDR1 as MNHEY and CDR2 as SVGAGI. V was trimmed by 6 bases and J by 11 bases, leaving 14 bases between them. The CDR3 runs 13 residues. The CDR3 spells CASRDEFGAPLHF. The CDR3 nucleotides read TGTGCCAGCAGGGATGAGTTTGGAGCACCCCTCCACTTT.

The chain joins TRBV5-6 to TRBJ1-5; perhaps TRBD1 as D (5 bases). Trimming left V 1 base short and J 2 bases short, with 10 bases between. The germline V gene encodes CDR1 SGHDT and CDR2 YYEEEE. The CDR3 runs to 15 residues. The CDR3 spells CASSLRGIGNQPQHF. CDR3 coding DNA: TGTGCCAGCAGCTTGCGGGGGATTGGCAATCAGCCCCAGCATTTT.

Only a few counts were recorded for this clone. In DNA, the CDR3 is TGTGCCATCACTAAGACAGGGGTGAACACTGAAGCTTTCTTT. Protein: CAITKTGVNTEAFF. The rearrangement uses TRBV10-3 and TRBJ1-1; 8 nucleotides agree with TRBD1. CDR3 length equals 14 residues. V shed 7 bases and J 0 bases; nucleotides not matched to a gene: 4. CDR1 and CDR2 (germline): ENHRY, SYGVKD.

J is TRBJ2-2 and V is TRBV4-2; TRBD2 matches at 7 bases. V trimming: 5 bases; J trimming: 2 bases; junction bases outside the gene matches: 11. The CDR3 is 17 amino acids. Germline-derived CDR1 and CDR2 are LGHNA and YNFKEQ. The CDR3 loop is CASSSTRAGDNTGELFF. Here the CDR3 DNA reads TGTGCCAGCAGCTCCACACGGGCGGGGGATAACACCGGGGAGCTGTTTTTT.

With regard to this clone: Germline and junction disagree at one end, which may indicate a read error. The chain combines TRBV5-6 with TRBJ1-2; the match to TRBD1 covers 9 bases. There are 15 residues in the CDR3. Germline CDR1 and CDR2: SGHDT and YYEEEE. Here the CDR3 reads CASSGQWTGVGGYTF. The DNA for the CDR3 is TGTGCCAGCAGCGGTCAGTGGACAGGGGTAGGTGGCTACACTTTC. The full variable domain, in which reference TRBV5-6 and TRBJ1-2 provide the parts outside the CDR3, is DAGVTQSPTHLIKTRGQQVTLRCSPKSGHDTVSWYQQALGQGPQFIFQYYEEEERQRGNFPDRFSGHQFPNYSSELNVNALLLGDSALYLCASSGQWTGVGGYTFGSGTRLTVV.

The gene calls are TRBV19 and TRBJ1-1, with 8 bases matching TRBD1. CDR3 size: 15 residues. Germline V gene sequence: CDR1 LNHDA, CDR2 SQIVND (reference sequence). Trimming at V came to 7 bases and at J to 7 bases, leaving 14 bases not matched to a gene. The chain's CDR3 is CASNIDRDRMIEAFF. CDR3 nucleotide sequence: TGTGCCAGTAATATCGACCGGGACAGGATGATTGAAGCTTTCTTT.

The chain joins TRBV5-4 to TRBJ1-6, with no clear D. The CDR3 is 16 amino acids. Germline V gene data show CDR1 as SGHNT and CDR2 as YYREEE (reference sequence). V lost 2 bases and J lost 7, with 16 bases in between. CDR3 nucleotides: TGTGCCAGCAGCTTTGGCTCGGCAGCGGCAAATTCACCCCTCCACTTT. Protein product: CASSFGSAAANSPLHF.

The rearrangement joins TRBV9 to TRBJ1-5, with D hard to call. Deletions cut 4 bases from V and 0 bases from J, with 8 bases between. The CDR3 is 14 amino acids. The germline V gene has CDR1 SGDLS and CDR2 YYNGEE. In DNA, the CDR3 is TGTGCCAGCAGCCCACACGATAGCAATCAGCCCCAGCATTTT. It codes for CASSPHDSNQPQHF.

This chain's CDR3 is CSVEYLPGEQFF. CDR3 DNA: TGCAGCGTTGAATACCTTCCGGGTGAGCAGTTCTTC. The chain joins TRBV29-1 to TRBJ2-1; D unresolved. Germline lookup yields CDR1 SQVTM and CDR2 ANQGSEA. The CDR3 spans 12 residues. V lost 2 bases and J 9 bases, leaving 11 bases between the germline ends.

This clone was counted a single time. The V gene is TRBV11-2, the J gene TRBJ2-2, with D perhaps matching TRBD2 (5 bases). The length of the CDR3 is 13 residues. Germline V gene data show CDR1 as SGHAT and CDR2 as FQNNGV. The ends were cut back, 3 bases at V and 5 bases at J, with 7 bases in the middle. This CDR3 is CASSFGVTGELFF. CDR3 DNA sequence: TGTGCCAGCAGCTTCGGGGTAACCGGGGAGCTGTTTTTT.

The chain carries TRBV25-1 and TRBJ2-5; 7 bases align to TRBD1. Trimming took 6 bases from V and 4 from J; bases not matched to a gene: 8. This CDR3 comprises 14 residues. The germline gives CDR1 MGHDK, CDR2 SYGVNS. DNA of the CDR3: TGTGCCAGCAGGTCCGGACAGGCGGGAGAGACCCAGTACTTC. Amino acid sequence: CASRSGQAGETQYF.

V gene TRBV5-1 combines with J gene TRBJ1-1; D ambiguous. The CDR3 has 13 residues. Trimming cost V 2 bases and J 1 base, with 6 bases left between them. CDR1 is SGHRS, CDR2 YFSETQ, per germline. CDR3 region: CASSFGENTEAFF. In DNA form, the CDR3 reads TGCGCCAGCAGCTTCGGGGAGAACACTGAAGCTTTCTTT.

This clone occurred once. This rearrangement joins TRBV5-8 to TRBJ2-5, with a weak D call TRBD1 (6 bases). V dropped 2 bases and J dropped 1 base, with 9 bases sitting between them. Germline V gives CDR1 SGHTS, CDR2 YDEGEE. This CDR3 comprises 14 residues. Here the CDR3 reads CASSFAGAQETQYF. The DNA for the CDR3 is TGTGCCAGCAGCTTTGCAGGGGCCCAAGAGACCCAGTACTTC. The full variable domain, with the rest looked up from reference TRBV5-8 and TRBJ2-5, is EAGVTQSPTHLIKTRGQQATLRCSPISGHTSVYWYQQALGLGLQFLLWYDEGEERNRGNFPPRFSGRQFPNYSSELNVNALELEDSALYLCASSFAGAQETQYFGPGTRLLVL.

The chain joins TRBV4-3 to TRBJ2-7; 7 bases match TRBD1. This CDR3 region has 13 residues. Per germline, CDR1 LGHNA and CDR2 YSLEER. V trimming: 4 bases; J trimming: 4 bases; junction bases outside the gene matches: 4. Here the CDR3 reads CASSRAGGYEQYF. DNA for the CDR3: TGCGCCAGCAGCCGTGCAGGGGGTTACGAGCAGTACTTC.

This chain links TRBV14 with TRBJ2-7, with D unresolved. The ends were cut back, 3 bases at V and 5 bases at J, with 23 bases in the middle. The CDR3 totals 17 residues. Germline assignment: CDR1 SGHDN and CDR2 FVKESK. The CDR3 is CASSHNRKVSRVNEQYF. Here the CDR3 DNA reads TGTGCCAGCAGCCATAATCGTAAGGTTTCTCGGGTGAACGAGCAGTACTTC.

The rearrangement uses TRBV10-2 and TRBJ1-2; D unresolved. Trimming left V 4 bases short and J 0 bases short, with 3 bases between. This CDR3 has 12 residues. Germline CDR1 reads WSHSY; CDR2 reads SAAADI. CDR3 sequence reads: CASSGANYGYTF. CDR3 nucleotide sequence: TGCGCCAGCAGTGGAGCTAACTATGGCTACACCTTC.

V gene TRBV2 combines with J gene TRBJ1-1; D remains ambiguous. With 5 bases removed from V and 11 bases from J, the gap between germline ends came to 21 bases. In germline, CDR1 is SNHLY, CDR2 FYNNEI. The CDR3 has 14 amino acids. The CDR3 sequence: CASSPTDRAREAFF. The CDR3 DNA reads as TGTGCCAGCAGTCCCACCGATCGCGCAAGAGAGGCTTTCTTT.

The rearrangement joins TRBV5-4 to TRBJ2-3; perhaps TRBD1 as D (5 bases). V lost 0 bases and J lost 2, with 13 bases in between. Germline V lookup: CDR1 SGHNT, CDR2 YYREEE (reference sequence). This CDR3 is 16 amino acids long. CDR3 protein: CASSLEGIALTDTQYF. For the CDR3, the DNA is TGTGCCAGCAGCTTGGAGGGGATCGCCCTCACAGATACGCAGTATTTT.

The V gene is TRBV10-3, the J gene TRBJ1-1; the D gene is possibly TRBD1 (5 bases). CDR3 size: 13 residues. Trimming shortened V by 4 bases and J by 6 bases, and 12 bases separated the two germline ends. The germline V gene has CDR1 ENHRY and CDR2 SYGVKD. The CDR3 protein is CAISVGGLAEAFF. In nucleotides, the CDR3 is TGTGCCATCAGTGTCGGGGGTCTCGCTGAAGCTTTCTTT.